What follows is one T cell receptor beta chain and its context. No antigen is known for it. Trimming shortened V by 5 bases and J by 1 base, and 6 bases separated the two germline ends. CDR3 length equals 12 residues. Germline CDR1 reads MNHNY; CDR2 reads SVGAGI (reference sequence). This record comes from a study of cytomegalovirus exposure and HLA in healthy donors. Whole-study context: The roughly 120 validation repertoires used the same platform as the approximately 700 first-cohort repertoires (as reported by a later analysis).

Assay used: immunoSEQ multiplex PCR; TCRdb lists only in-frame clones, some missing. Among about 120,000 clones listed, roughly 90% were seen once. Overall study findings and caveats: The study put 150 or so TCR beta chains on its list as cytomegalovirus-associated.

Source material: PBMCs. This sequence was found in a woman aged 18-29 years in good health and CMV-seropositive. V and J are TRBV6-6 and TRBJ2-7; the D is unclear. CDR3 DNA sequence: TGTGCCAGCAGTCACAGATCCTACGAGCAGTACTTC. Translating gives CASSHRSYEQYF.